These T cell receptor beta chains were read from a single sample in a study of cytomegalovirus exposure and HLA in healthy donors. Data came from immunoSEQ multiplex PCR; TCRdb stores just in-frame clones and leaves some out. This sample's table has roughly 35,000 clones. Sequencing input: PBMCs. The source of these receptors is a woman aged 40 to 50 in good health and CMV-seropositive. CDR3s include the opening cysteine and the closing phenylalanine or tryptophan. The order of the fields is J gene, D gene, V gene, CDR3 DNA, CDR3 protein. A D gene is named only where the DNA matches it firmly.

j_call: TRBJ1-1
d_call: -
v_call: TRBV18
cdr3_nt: TGTGCCAGCTCACCCTTCAGCGGAACTGAAGCTTTCTTT
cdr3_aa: CASSPFSGTEAFF

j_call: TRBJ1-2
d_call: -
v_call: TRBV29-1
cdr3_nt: TGCAGCGTGGACCGGACTTTTGAGGGGGAAGGCTACACCTTC
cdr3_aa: CSVDRTFEGEGYTF

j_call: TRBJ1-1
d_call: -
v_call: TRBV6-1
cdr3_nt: TGTGCCAGCAGGGAGGGTGGACGGCTGCCAGCTTTCTTT
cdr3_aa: CASREGGRLPAFF

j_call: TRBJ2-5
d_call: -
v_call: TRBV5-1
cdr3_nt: TGCGCCAGCAGCCTTCAACAGGGTCCCCAAGAGACCCAGTACTTC
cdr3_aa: CASSLQQGPQETQYF

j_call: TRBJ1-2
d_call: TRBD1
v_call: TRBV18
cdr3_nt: TGTGCCAGCTCAGATTGGACAGGGGGAAACTATGGCTACACCTTC
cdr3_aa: CASSDWTGGNYGYTF

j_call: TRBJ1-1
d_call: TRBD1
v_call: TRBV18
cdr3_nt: TGTGCCAGCTCAGGATCCAGGGGGCTGACTGAAGCTTTCTTT
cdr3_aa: CASSGSRGLTEAFF

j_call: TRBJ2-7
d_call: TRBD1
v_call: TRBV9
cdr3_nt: TGTGCCAGCAGCGTAGCAACAGGGGCCCCCTACGAGCAGTACTTC
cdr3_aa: CASSVATGAPYEQYF

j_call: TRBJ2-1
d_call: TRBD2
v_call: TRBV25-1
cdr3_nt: TGTGCCAGCAGCCGGGGACTAGCGGCATGGAATGAGCAGTTCTTC
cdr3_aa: CASSRGLAAWNEQFF

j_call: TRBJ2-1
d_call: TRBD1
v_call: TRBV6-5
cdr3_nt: TGTGCCAGCAGTTACTCTATTGGGACAGATTACAATGAGCAGTTCTTC
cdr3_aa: CASSYSIGTDYNEQFF

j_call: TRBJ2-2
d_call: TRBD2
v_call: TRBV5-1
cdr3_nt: TGCGCCAGCAGCCCTATCGGGGGGGAGGCCGGGGAGCTGTTTTTT
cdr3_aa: CASSPIGGEAGELFF

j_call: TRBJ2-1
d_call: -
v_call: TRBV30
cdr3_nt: TGTGCCTGGCGGGACTCCGCCGGCGATGAGCAGTTCTTC
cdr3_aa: CAWRDSAGDEQFF

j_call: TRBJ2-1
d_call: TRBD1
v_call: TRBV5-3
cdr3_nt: TGTGCCAGAAGCTTGGCGGGGACAGGGGCCTACAATGAGCAGTTCTTC
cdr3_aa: CARSLAGTGAYNEQFF

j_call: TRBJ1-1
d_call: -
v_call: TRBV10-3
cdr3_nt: TGTGCCATCAGTGTCGGAGCGAGCACTGAAGATTTCTTT
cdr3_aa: CAISVGASTEDFF

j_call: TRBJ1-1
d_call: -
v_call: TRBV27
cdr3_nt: TGTGCCAGCAGTTTCGAGCCCATCCACACTGAAGCTTTCTTT
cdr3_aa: CASSFEPIHTEAFF

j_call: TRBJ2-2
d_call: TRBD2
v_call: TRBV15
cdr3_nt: TGTGCCACCAGCAAATCTGGGGGCCGGGGGGGTTGGCCAGTTAACACCGGGGAGCTGTTTTTT
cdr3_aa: CATSKSGGRGGWPVNTGELFF

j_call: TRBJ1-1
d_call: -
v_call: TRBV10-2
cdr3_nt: TGCGCCAGCAGTGTGGCCGGAGGGGAGGCTTTCTTT
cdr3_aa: CASSVAGGEAFF

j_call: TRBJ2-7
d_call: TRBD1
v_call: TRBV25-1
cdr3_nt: TGTGCCAGCAGTGGGGCCGGGACAGGGGTTCGGGAGCAGTACTTC
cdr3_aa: CASSGAGTGVREQYF

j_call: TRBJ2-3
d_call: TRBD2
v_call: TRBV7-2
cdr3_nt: TGTGCCAGCAGCCCTTGGGGTAGCGGGGGAACAGATACGCAGTATTTT
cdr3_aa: CASSPWGSGGTDTQYF

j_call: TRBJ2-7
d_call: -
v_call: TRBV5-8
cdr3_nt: TGTGCCAGCACCCATATGGCTGGTCCCGAGCAGTACTTC
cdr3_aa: CASTHMAGPEQYF

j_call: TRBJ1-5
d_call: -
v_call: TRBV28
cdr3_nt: TGTGCCAGCTGGAGTAGCAATCAGCCCCAGCATTTT
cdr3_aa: CASWSSNQPQHF

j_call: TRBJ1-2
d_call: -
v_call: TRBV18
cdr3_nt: TGTGCCAGCTCACCAGAGAGGAGTGGAGGGGCCCAAAACTATGGCTACACCTTC
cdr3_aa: CASSPERSGGAQNYGYTF

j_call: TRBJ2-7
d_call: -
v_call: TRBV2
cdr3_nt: TGTGCCAGCAGCCTGGGGACACGAGACCAGTACTTC
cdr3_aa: CASSLGTRDQYF

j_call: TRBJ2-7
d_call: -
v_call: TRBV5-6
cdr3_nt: TGTGCCAGCAGCTGGGGAGAGTACGAGCAGTACTTC
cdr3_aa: CASSWGEYEQYF

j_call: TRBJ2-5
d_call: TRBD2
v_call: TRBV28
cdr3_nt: TGTGCCAGCAGACCGGGGGGGTGGAGGCAAGAGACCCAGTACTTC
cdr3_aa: CASRPGGWRQETQYF

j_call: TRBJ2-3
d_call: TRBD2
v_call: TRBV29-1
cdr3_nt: TGCAGCGTTGATGTAGCGGGGGGACGCACAGATACGCAGTATTTT
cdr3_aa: CSVDVAGGRTDTQYF

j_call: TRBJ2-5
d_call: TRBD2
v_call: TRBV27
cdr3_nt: TGTGCCAGCAGTTTTAGCGGGGGGGGGAACCAAGAGACCCAGTACTTC
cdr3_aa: CASSFSGGGNQETQYF

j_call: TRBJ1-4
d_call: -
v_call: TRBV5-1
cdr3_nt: TGCGCCAGCAGCTTGGGGTCAGGGTCTCAGGAAAAACTGTTTTTT
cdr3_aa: CASSLGSGSQEKLFF

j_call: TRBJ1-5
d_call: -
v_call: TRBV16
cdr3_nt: TGTGCCAGCAGCCAATCCGCTGGGGGCGGGGGAGGCAATCAGCCCCAGCATTTT
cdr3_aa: CASSQSAGGGGGNQPQHF

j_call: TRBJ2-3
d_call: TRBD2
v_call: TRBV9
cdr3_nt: TGTGCCAGCAGCCCCCCGGGAGCAGGCGGGAGGGGCACAGATACGCAGTATTTT
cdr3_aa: CASSPPGAGGRGTDTQYF

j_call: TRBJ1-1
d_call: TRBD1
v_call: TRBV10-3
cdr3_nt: TGTGCCATCAGGGGGACAGGGCAAGACACTGAAGCTTTCTTT
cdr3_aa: CAIRGTGQDTEAFF

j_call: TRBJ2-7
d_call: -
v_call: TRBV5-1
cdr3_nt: TGCGCCAGCAGCTCCGGTGATGGAGGCGCGCAGTACTTC
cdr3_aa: CASSSGDGGAQYF

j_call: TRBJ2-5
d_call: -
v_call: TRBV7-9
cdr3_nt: TGTGCCAGCAGCTTACGGGCTAGCGCAGAGACCCAGTACTTC
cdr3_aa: CASSLRASAETQYF

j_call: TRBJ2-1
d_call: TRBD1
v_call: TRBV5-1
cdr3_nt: TGCGCCAGCAGCTTGGCTTTCGACAGGGGCTACAATGAGCAGTTCTTC
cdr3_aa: CASSLAFDRGYNEQFF

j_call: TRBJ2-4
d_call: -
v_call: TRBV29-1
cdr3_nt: TGCAGCGCCAGGGTTCTGAGGAACATTCAGTACTTC
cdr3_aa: CSARVLRNIQYF

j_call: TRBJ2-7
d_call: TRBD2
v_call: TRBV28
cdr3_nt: TGTGCCAGCAGTCCTCTAGCGGGAGGGCTCGAGCAGTACTTC
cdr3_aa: CASSPLAGGLEQYF

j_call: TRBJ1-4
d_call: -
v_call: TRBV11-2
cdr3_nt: TGTGCCAGCAGCTTACTAGGAAGAGATACCACGGAATTGAATGAAAAACTGTTTTTT
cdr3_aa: CASSLLGRDTTELNEKLFF

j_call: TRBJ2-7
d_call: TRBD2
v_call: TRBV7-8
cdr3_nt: TGTGCCAGCTTTCTTTCCGCCGGGAGGGCCAAATCCTACGAGCAGTACTTC
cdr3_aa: CASFLSAGRAKSYEQYF

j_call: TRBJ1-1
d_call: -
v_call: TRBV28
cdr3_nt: TGTGCCAGCAGTTCACTCAGGGGCACGAACACTGAAGCTTTCTTT
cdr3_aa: CASSSLRGTNTEAFF

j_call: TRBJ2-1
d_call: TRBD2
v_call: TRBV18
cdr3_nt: TGTGCCAGCTCAGGGACTAGCGGAGAGGAAACGTCATTTGAGCAGTTCTTC
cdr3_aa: CASSGTSGEETSFEQFF

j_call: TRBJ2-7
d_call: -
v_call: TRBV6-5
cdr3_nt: TGTGCCAGCAGTTTTATAGCGACTCTCACCGAGCAGTACTTC
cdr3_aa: CASSFIATLTEQYF

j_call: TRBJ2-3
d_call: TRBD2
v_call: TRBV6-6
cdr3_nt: TGTGCCAGCAGTTACCGTCGGGGGGAAGAAGATACGCAGTATTTT
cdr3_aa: CASSYRRGEEDTQYF

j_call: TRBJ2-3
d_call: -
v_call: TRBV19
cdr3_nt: TGTGCCACCGCGCCCGGTCGCCTAGCCACAGATACGCAGTATTTT
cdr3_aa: CATAPGRLATDTQYF

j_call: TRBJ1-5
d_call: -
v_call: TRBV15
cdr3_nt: TGTGCCACCAGCGGATTCCAGGGGATGATCGGCAATCAGCCCCAGCATTTT
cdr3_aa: CATSGFQGMIGNQPQHF

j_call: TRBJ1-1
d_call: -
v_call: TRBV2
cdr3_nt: TGTGCCAGCAGCCCCGTTGACAGGCCCGTGGGCACTGAAGCTTTCTTT
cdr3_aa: CASSPVDRPVGTEAFF

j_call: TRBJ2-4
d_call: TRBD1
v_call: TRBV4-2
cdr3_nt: TGTGCCAGCAGCCATTCGACAGGGCTGGCCAAAAACATTCAGTACTTC
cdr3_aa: CASSHSTGLAKNIQYF

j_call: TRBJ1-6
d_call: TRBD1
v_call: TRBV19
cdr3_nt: TGTGCCAGTAGCGGACAGGGGAATTCACCCCTCCACTTT
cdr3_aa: CASSGQGNSPLHF

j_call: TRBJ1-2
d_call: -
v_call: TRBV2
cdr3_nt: TGTGCCACGAAGAGGGTGACCTATGGCTACACCTTC
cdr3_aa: CATKRVTYGYTF

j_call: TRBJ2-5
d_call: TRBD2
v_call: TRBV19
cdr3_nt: TGTGCCAGTAGTAGGGGGACTAGCCGGGAGACCCAGTACTTC
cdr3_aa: CASSRGTSRETQYF

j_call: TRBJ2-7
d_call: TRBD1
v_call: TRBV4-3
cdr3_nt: TGCGCCAGCAGCCAAGCCCGGACAGGAGTCTACGAGCAGTACTTC
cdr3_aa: CASSQARTGVYEQYF

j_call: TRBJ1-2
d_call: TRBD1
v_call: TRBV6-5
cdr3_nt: TGTGCCAGCAGTTTCCAGGACAGGGTTCCTTATACCTTC
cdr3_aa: CASSFQDRVPYTF

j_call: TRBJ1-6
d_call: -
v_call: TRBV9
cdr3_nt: TGTGCCAGCAGCGTAGCAGCAGGTGGAATTTCACCCCTCCACTTT
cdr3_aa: CASSVAAGGISPLHF

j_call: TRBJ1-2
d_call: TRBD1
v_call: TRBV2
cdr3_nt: TGTGCCAGCAGTGAGGCTGACAGGGGTCCCGGCGGCTACACCTTC
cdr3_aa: CASSEADRGPGGYTF